This T cell receptor beta chain is drawn from a study of technical replicates of blood from a few donors. This clone was counted a few times. The CDR3 loop spans 15 amino acids. V was pared by 0 bases and J by 8 bases, with 1 base of the junction left unmatched. Germline-derived CDR1 and CDR2 are MGHRA and YSYEKL. Profiling relied on immunoSEQ multiplex PCR, and the TCRdb table lists in-frame clones only, not all of them. Of tens of thousands of clones in the sample, around 88% are singletons; the top ten hold 4.5% to 6%. This receptor was obtained from a human donor in good health. Some clones in this sample may be carry-over from other donors' samples. Sequencing was done on a sample of PBMCs. The V gene is TRBV4-1, the J gene TRBJ1-4; 12 bases match TRBD1. In DNA form, the CDR3 reads TGCGCCAGCAGCCAAGATGGGACAGGGGGCGAAAAACTGTTTTTT. This translates into CASSQDGTGGEKLFF.